These 23 T cell receptor beta chains were all obtained from the same sample, sequenced in a study of control samples from healthy donors and cancer patients. The assay was immunoSEQ multiplex PCR, and TCRdb's table has in-frame clones only and misses some. Of some 70,000 clones listed, 84% are singletons. Sequences were obtained from PBMCs. The origin of the receptors is a woman between 50 and 59 years old with lung cancer.

The V call is TRBV11-2, the J call TRBJ2-5; D call uncertain. The CDR3 runs to 13 residues. Trimming removed 5 bases from V and 5 bases from J, with 12 bases in between. Germline-derived CDR1 and CDR2 are SGHAT and FQNNGV. The chain's CDR3 is CASSPQAVETQYF. As DNA, the CDR3 is TGTGCCAGCAGCCCCCAGGCCGTGGAGACCCAGTACTTC.

The chain links TRBV24-1 to TRBJ1-2, with a weak D call TRBD1 (6 bases). The CDR3 extends over 13 amino acids. V was cut by 5 bases and J by 1 base, with 7 bases left in between. CDR1 KGHDR and CDR2 SFDVKD come from the germline V gene. The CDR3 here is CATSAGHNYGYTF. The CDR3 DNA is TGTGCCACCAGTGCGGGACATAACTATGGCTACACCTTC.

The chain carries TRBV4-2 and TRBJ1-5; 10 bases match TRBD1. This CDR3 region has 17 residues. CDR1 is LGHNA, CDR2 YNFKEQ, per germline. Unmatched junction bases numbered 8, after V lost 0 bases and J lost 6 bases. As DNA, the CDR3 is TGTGCCAGCAGCCAAGATTGGGGGGACAGGGGATTTCAGCCCCAGCATTTT. It translates to CASSQDWGDRGFQPQHF.

V is TRBV4-1 and J is TRBJ1-4; D not resolved. Trimming removed 0 bases from V and 0 bases from J, with 8 bases in between. CDR3 length: 16 residues. Germline-derived CDR1 and CDR2 are MGHRA and YSYEKL. The CDR3 loop reads CASSQDNGATNEKLFF. In DNA form, the CDR3 reads TGCGCCAGCAGCCAAGATAATGGAGCAACTAATGAAAAACTGTTTTTT.

This chain joins TRBV10-3 and TRBJ1-1, with 7 bases matching TRBD1. The V gene's germline CDR1 is ENHRY and CDR2 SYGVKD. This CDR3 is 15 amino acids long. The J segment lost 8 bases and the V segment lost 0 bases, leaving 9 bases of the junction unmatched. The CDR3 here is CAISESGAGGKEAFF. The CDR3 DNA sequence: TGTGCCATCAGTGAGTCGGGGGCAGGGGGGAAGGAAGCTTTCTTT.

This clone was seen only a few times. This rearrangement joins TRBV7-2 to TRBJ1-5; D is unresolved. CDR1 is SGHTA and CDR2 is FQGNSA in the germline V gene. The V end lost 1 base, the J end lost 0 bases, and 4 bases lay between the germline ends. The CDR3 runs 14 residues. The CDR3 sequence: CASSLENSNQPQHF. CDR3 nucleotide sequence: TGTGCCAGCAGCTTAGAGAATAGCAATCAGCCCCAGCATTTT.

This chain uses TRBV7-9 with TRBJ2-7; D remains ambiguous. The CDR3 consists of 12 residues. The germline V gene has CDR1 SEHNR and CDR2 FQNEAQ (reference sequence). V lost 0 bases to trimming and J lost 4 bases, with 4 bases between them. This CDR3 is CASSLAQYEQYF. For the CDR3, the DNA is TGTGCCAGCAGCTTAGCCCAGTACGAGCAGTACTTC.

This chain links TRBV12-3 or TRBV12-4 with TRBJ1-1, with unresolved D. The CDR3 consists of 13 residues. Trimming took off 1 base at V and 2 bases at J, with 5 bases between the two ends. CDR3 bases: TGTGCCAGCAGTTTAGAAAGTAACACTGAAGCTTTCTTT. It specifies CASSLESNTEAFF.

The chain uses TRBV10-3 and TRBJ2-7; weak D call: TRBD1 (5 bases). V dropped 6 bases and J dropped 6 bases, with 18 bases sitting between them. The CDR3 runs to 14 residues. Germline CDR1 reads ENHRY; CDR2 reads SYGVKD. The DNA of the CDR3 is TGTGCCATCAGGCGACAGTTGGAGAATACCGAGCAGTACTTC. Translating gives CAIRRQLENTEQYF.

The gene calls are TRBV5-1 and TRBJ1-1; perhaps TRBD1 as D (6 bases). V was trimmed by 0 bases and J by 5 bases, leaving 11 bases between them. The CDR3 covers 14 residues. The germline V gene encodes CDR1 SGHRS and CDR2 YFSETQ. CDR3 in amino acids: CASSLAGAGTEAFF. In DNA form, the CDR3 reads TGCGCCAGCAGCTTGGCGGGGGCAGGAACTGAAGCTTTCTTT.

This clone was found once. The V and J genes are TRBV5-6 and TRBJ2-3; the match to TRBD1 covers 10 bases. The junction had 3 bases not matched to a gene; V was cut back by 1 base and J by 4 bases. The germline V gene has CDR1 SGHDT and CDR2 YYEEEE. CDR3 length: 15 residues. The CDR3 nucleotides are TGTGCCAGCAGCTTGCGGACAGGGGGGGCAGATACGCAGTATTTT. Encoded protein: CASSLRTGGADTQYF. Combining the CDR3 with reference TRBV5-6 and TRBJ2-3 gives the whole variable domain DAGVTQSPTHLIKTRGQQVTLRCSPKSGHDTVSWYQQALGQGPQFIFQYYEEEERQRGNFPDRFSGHQFPNYSSELNVNALLLGDSALYLCASSLRTGGADTQYFGPGTRLTVL.

This clone was counted between two and nine times. This chain uses TRBV3-1 (or the pseudogene TRBV3-2) with TRBJ1-6, with 8 positions matching TRBD1. The CDR3 runs 15 residues. V was pared by 3 bases and J by 6 bases, with 4 bases of the junction left unmatched. The germline CDR1 and CDR2 sequences are LGHDT and YNNKEL (reference sequence). CDR3: CASSQTGDVNSPLHF. CDR3 in DNA: TGTGCCAGCAGCCAGACAGGGGATGTTAATTCACCCCTCCACTTT.

V and J are TRBV20-1 and TRBJ2-2, with D possibly being TRBD1 (7 bases). The germline V gene encodes CDR1 DFQATT and CDR2 SNEGSKA (reference sequence). Trimming removed 3 bases at V and 7 bases at J, with 15 bases between. This CDR3 has 14 amino acids. CDR3 loop: CSASAPRGDGELFF. The DNA of the CDR3 is TGCAGTGCTAGTGCCCCCAGGGGGGACGGGGAGCTGTTTTTT.

The chain employs TRBV9 and TRBJ1-1, with TRBD1 as a possible D gene (5 bases). The CDR3 runs to 13 residues. V was pared by 0 bases and J by 11 bases, with 14 bases between. Germline CDR1 is SGDLS and CDR2 is YYNGEE. The CDR3 DNA follows: TGTGCCAGCAGCGTAGCAGACGGGACGGGGGCTTTCTTT. It is translated as CASSVADGTGAFF.

This clone was counted between two and nine times. The chain combines TRBV30 with TRBJ1-2; D gene unclear. CDR1 is GTSNPN and CDR2 is SVGIG in the germline V gene (reference sequence). V was trimmed by 5 bases and J by 4 bases, leaving 20 bases between them. The CDR3 runs 15 residues. The CDR3 coding sequence is TGTGCCTGGGCCGATATTGAAAACCCCCGCTATGGCTACACCTTC. This sequence encodes CAWADIENPRYGYTF.

This chain connects TRBV7-2 to TRBJ1-1; weak D call: TRBD1 (5 bases). The CDR3 extends over 17 amino acids. V was trimmed by 6 bases and J by 1 base, leaving 21 bases between them. Germline CDR1 is SGHTA and CDR2 is FQGNSA. CDR3 nucleotides: TGTGCCAGCAGTCCCAGAGGGGCACAATTTACGAACACTGAAGCTTTCTTT. Amino acids: CASSPRGAQFTNTEAFF.

The chain recombines TRBV2 with TRBJ2-3; maybe TRBD1 (6 bases). V gave up 8 bases and J gave up 3 bases, with 18 bases separating them. Germline CDR1 SNHLY, CDR2 FYNNEI. The length of the CDR3 is 15 residues. The CDR3 bases are TGTGCCAGCCTGGTGGGCAGGGGCAGTACAGATACGCAGTATTTT. Translating it yields CASLVGRGSTDTQYF.

J is TRBJ2-7 and V is TRBV5-1; 8 bases map to TRBD1. There are 14 residues in the CDR3. After removal of 4 bases from V and 0 bases from J, the junction contained 3 bases not matched to a gene. Germline V gene lookup returns CDR1 SGHRS and CDR2 YFSETQ. The CDR3 nucleotides are TGCGCCAGCAGCGGTACAGGGGGCTCCTACGAGCAGTACTTC. Its translation is CASSGTGGSYEQYF.

The J gene is TRBJ1-4, the V gene TRBV6-1; possible D gene TRBD1, 5 bases. Trimming removed 2 bases from V and 5 bases from J, with 9 bases in between. The CDR3 loop spans 14 amino acids. In germline, CDR1 is MNHNS, CDR2 SASEGT. The CDR3, as DNA: TGTGCCAGCAGTGAAAATGGGGGGAATGAAAAACTGTTTTTT. Protein sequence: CASSENGGNEKLFF.

V is TRBV27 and J is TRBJ1-1; D uncertain. The germline CDR1 and CDR2 sequences are MNHEY and SMNVEV (reference sequence). The CDR3 covers 11 residues. Trimming removed 6 bases from V and 1 base from J, with 3 bases in between. The CDR3, as DNA: TGTGCCAGCAGAGCGAACACTGAAGCTTTCTTT. It yields the protein CASRANTEAFF.

The chain joins TRBV7-2 to TRBJ1-1; unclear D gene. The CDR3 contains 14 residues. Germline CDR1 and CDR2: SGHTA and FQGNSA. The V end was cut by 1 base, the J end by 5 bases, with 11 bases between. The CDR3 DNA is TGTGCCAGCAGCTTAGGGGGTCTAGGGACTGAAGCTTTCTTT. Its protein product is CASSLGGLGTEAFF.

V usage is TRBV6-5 and J usage is TRBJ1-1, with a weak D call TRBD1 (5 bases). The V and J ends lost 2 bases and 6 bases respectively, with 10 bases between them. The CDR3 has 13 residues. Germline V gene sequence: CDR1 MNHEY, CDR2 SVGAGI. The CDR3 region is CASSYRGVAEAFF. CDR3 in DNA: TGTGCCAGCAGTTACCGGGGGGTGGCTGAAGCTTTCTTT.

CDR3 sequence (DNA): TGTGCCAGCAGTCGGACTAGCGGGTCCAGGACCCAGTACTTC. Its translation: CASSRTSGSRTQYF. The chain links TRBV6-2 or TRBV6-3 to TRBJ2-5; 11 bases are a match to TRBD2. Germline CDR1 reads MNHEY; CDR2 reads SVGEGT. Losses at the gene ends were 5 bases for V and 7 bases for J; bases not matched to a gene: 6. This CDR3 region has 14 residues.